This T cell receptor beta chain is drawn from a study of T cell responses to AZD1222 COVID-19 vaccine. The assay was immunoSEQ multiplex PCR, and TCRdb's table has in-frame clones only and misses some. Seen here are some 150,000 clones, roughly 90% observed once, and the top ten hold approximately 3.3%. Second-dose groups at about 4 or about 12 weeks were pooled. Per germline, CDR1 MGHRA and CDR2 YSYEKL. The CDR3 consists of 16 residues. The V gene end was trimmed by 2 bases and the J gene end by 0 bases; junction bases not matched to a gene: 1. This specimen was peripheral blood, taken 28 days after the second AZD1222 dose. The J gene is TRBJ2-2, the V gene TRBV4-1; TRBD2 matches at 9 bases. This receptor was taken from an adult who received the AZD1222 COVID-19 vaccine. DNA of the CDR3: TGCGCCAGCAGCCAAACTAGCGGGCCGAACACCGGGGAGCTGTTTTTT. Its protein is CASSQTSGPNTGELFF.